A single sample is the source of the 8 T cell receptor beta chains below, sequenced in a study of T-cell memory formation after mild COVID-19. Via MiXCR, TCRdb re-called the 5' RACE reads, giving one row per CDR3 protein. The repertoire holds around 34,000 distinct CDR3 sequences, 7% to 8% seen once, with over 25% in the top ten. Sequenced material: PBMCs or a T cell subset sorted from them (not recorded which). The source is a man younger than 35 who had mild COVID-19 (a few samples of this study predate the infection). Cell type and time point are not known.

This clonotype has only a few counts. V gene TRBV13 combines with J gene TRBJ2-7, with D unclear. The germline V gene encodes CDR1 PRHDT and CDR2 FYEKMQ (reference sequence). Trimming pared 5 bases from V and 0 bases from J, leaving 11 bases between. This CDR3 is 14 amino acids long. The CDR3 nucleotides are TGTGCCAGCAGCCCGCGGACGGTCTCCTACGAGCAGTACTTC. Translation gives CASSPRTVSYEQYF. Supplemented by reference TRBV13 and TRBJ2-7, the full variable domain reads AAGVIQSPRHLIKEKRETATLKCYPIPRHDTVYWYQQGPGQDPQFLISFYEKMQSDKGSIPDRFSAQQFSDYHSELNMSSLELGDSALYFCASSPRTVSYEQYFGPGTRLTVT.

This clonotype was counted a few times. The V call is TRBV11-2, the J call TRBJ1-2; D may be TRBD1 (6 bases). V was pared by 5 bases and J by 8 bases, with 15 bases between. Per the germline V gene, CDR1 is SGHAT and CDR2 is FQNNGV. The CDR3 consists of 13 residues. The CDR3 loop reads CASSPDRLYGYTF. The CDR3 nucleotides read TGTGCCAGCAGCCCAGACAGGCTTTACGGCTACACCTTC.

This clonotype was seen at least ten times. This chain links TRBV20-1 with TRBJ2-7, with D possibly being TRBD1 (5 bases). V dropped 5 bases and J dropped 6 bases, with 11 bases sitting between them. Per the germline V gene, CDR1 is DFQATT and CDR2 is SNEGSKA (reference sequence). The length of the CDR3 is 11 residues. The CDR3 DNA follows: TGCAGTGCTGGGGCCCCGCTCGAGCAGTACTTC. It translates to CSAGAPLEQYF.

This clonotype came up many times. The chain combines TRBV2 with TRBJ2-7, with TRBD1 identical over 7 bases. This CDR3 is built from 13 residues. Germline V CDR1 and CDR2: SNHLY, FYNNEI. V was clipped by 9 bases and J by 0 bases; unmatched bases: 5. CDR3 sequence (DNA): TGTGCCAGTGAGGGGACAGCCTCCTACGAGCAGTACTTC. Translating it yields CASEGTASYEQYF.

This clonotype was counted many times. The genes are TRBV6-5 and TRBJ1-6; 8 bases line up with TRBD1. Trimming cost V 5 bases and J 10 bases; bases outside gene matches: 7. Germline-derived CDR1 and CDR2 are MNHEY and SVGAGI. The CDR3 extends over 14 amino acids. The CDR3 reads CASSIGTGDSPLHF. CDR3 sequence (DNA): TGTGCCAGCAGTATAGGGACAGGAGACTCACCCCTCCACTTT.

This clonotype came up many times. The chain joins TRBV9 to TRBJ1-1; TRBD1 matches 9 bases. The V gene end was trimmed by 4 bases and the J gene end by 5 bases; junction bases not matched to a gene: 9. The germline CDR1 and CDR2 sequences are SGDLS and YYNGEE. This CDR3 is 15 amino acids long. DNA for the CDR3: TGTGCCAGCAGCCCCCATCCGACAGGGGGGACTGAAGCTTTCTTT. Residues: CASSPHPTGGTEAFF.

This clonotype was seen ten or more times. J is TRBJ1-5 and V is TRBV15; no clear D. The germline V and J ends were trimmed by 0 bases and 3 bases, with 15 bases remaining between them. The CDR3 is made up of 17 amino acids. CDR1 and CDR2 (germline): LNHNV, YYDKDF (reference sequence). CDR3 DNA sequence: TGTGCCACCAGCAGAGAATGGGCCGTTCCGTTCAATCAGCCCCAGCATTTT. It translates to CATSREWAVPFNQPQHF.

At least ten counts were recorded for this clonotype. V usage is TRBV3-1 and J usage is TRBJ1-1, with D perhaps matching TRBD1 (6 bases). V lost 4 bases and J 6 bases, leaving 18 bases between the germline ends. This CDR3 contains 15 residues. The germline gives CDR1 LGHDT, CDR2 YNNKEL (reference sequence). The CDR3 region is CASSLAGLGAAEAFF. DNA of the CDR3: TGTGCCAGCAGCCTCGCGGGTTTGGGGGCCGCTGAAGCTTTCTTT.